The rows below give T cell receptor beta chains drawn from one sample of a study of shared clonotypes between healthy human individuals. TCRdb's table, derived via immunoSEQ multiplex PCR, lists solely in-frame clones and lacks some. The sample shows about a million clones, about 80% of them seen only once. Sequencing was performed on memory CD4+ T cells from PBMCs. The receptors come from a man between 18 and 35 years old in good health. Some clones in this sample may be carry-over from other donors' samples. Both conserved end residues are part of each CDR3. Each record gives: D gene, clone size, V gene, J gene, CDR3 protein, CDR3 DNA. The D gene is left open where the match is weak. Some rows have no size entry. The others give once, few or many, or a class for an expanded clone.

NA	NA	TRBV28	TRBJ2-7	CATSGSSYEQYF	TGTGCCACTTCAGGGTCTTCCTACGAGCAGTACTTC
TRBD2	NA	TRBV11-2	TRBJ2-1	CASSLDDRGRPFF	TGTGCCAGCAGCTTAGATGATCGCGGGAGGCCGTTCTTC
NA	NA	TRBV5-4	TRBJ1-5	CASSLWGANQPQHF	TGTGCCAGCAGCTTATGGGGGGCTAATCAGCCCCAGCATTTT
NA	NA	TRBV5-5	TRBJ1-2	CASSWEREGNYGYTF	TGTGCCAGCAGCTGGGAACGGGAGGGGAACTATGGCTACACCTTC
NA	NA	TRBV30	TRBJ1-6	CAWSLQGASPLHF	TGTGCCTGGAGTTTACAAGGGGCCTCACCCCTCCACTTT
TRBD1	few	TRBV7-2	TRBJ2-7	CASSLGSGQVSYEQYF	TGTGCCAGCAGCTTAGGGTCGGGACAGGTCTCCTACGAGCAGTACTTC
NA	NA	TRBV7-9	TRBJ2-7	CASSFGSDENEQYF	TGTGCCAGCAGCTTTGGGTCGGATGAAAACGAGCAGTACTTC
TRBD2	NA	TRBV2	TRBJ2-5	CASSRTSGKETQYF	TGTGCCAGCAGTCGGACTAGCGGGAAAGAGACCCAGTACTTC
NA	NA	TRBV5-1	TRBJ2-2	CASSFEPLGNGELFF	TGCGCCAGCAGCTTTGAGCCCTTAGGTAACGGGGAGCTGTTTTTT
NA	NA	TRBV27	TRBJ2-6	CASIPHFSGANVLTF	TGTGCCAGCATTCCGCACTTCTCTGGGGCCAACGTCCTGACTTTC
NA	once	TRBV2	TRBJ2-1	CASSVASYNEQFF	TGTGCCAGCAGTGTTGCCTCCTACAATGAGCAGTTCTTC
NA	once	TRBV5-1	TRBJ2-3	CASTPGHATDTQYF	TGCGCCAGCACCCCGGGACACGCCACAGATACGCAGTATTTT
TRBD2	NA	TRBV6-1	TRBJ2-7	CASGSGPRGYEQYF	TGTGCCAGCGGTAGCGGGCCTAGGGGTTACGAGCAGTACTTC
TRBD2	NA	TRBV4-2	TRBJ2-7	CASSQDRTPSGPYEQYF	TGTGCCAGCAGCCAAGATAGAACCCCTAGCGGGCCCTACGAGCAGTACTTC
TRBD2	NA	TRBV4-2	TRBJ2-1	CASSQVGGLAGNEQFF	TGTGCCAGCAGCCAAGTTGGCGGACTAGCGGGCAATGAGCAGTTCTTC
NA	NA	TRBV18	TRBJ2-7	CASSTQGGYEQYF	TGTGCCAGCTCAACTCAAGGAGGCTACGAGCAGTACTTC
NA	few	TRBV5-1	TRBJ1-5	CASSPGSNQPQHF	TGCGCCAGCAGCCCAGGGAGCAATCAGCCCCAGCATTTT
TRBD1	NA	TRBV5-1	TRBJ1-2	CASSTGQQEGYGYTF	TGCGCCAGCAGCACGGGACAGCAGGAGGGGTATGGCTACACCTTC
NA	NA	TRBV7-9	TRBJ2-7	CASRRSRDFYEQYF	TGTGCCAGCCGCCGCAGCAGGGACTTTTACGAGCAGTACTTC
TRBD1	NA	TRBV5-1	TRBJ2-7	CASSLNTGENEQYF	TGCGCCAGCAGCTTGAATACAGGGGAGAACGAGCAGTACTTC
TRBD1	NA	TRBV30	TRBJ2-3	CAWSRQGAQYF	TGTGCCTGGAGTCGACAGGGGGCGCAGTATTTT
NA	NA	TRBV23-1	TRBJ2-1	CASRPGQWTGTLHNEQFF	TGCGCCAGCAGGCCGGGGCAGTGGACCGGGACTCTCCACAATGAGCAGTTCTTC
NA	once	TRBV2	TRBJ1-5	CASSAMGSNQPQHF	TGTGCCAGCAGTGCCATGGGTAGCAATCAGCCCCAGCATTTT
NA	NA	TRBV6-1	TRBJ1-5	CASRLWLPNQPQHF	TGTGCCAGCAGGCTATGGTTACCCAATCAGCCCCAGCATTTT
NA	NA	TRBV7-2	TRBJ2-3	CASSLHKTPDTQYF	TGTGCCAGCAGCTTACACAAGACTCCAGATACGCAGTATTTT
NA	NA	TRBV5-1	TRBJ1-4	CASSLDGDEKLFF	TGCGCCAGCAGCTTGGACGGGGACGAAAAACTGTTTTTT
NA	NA	TRBV7-9	TRBJ2-1	CASSLALIYNEQFF	TGTGCCAGCAGCTTAGCGTTAATATACAATGAGCAGTTCTTC
NA	NA	TRBV7-9	TRBJ1-3	CASSLRGSAGNTIYF	TGTGCCAGCAGCTTAAGGGGATCCGCTGGAAACACCATATATTTT
NA	many	TRBV29-1	TRBJ2-3	CSVDTDTQYF	TGCAGCGTGGACACAGATACGCAGTATTTT
NA	NA	TRBV11-2	TRBJ2-1	CASSYTVGAGLYNEQFF	TGTGCCAGCAGCTACACCGTAGGAGCGGGCCTTTACAATGAGCAGTTCTTC
NA	NA	TRBV28	TRBJ2-3	CASSLGSGADTQYF	TGTGCCAGCAGTTTAGGGTCAGGCGCAGATACGCAGTATTTT
TRBD1	NA	TRBV5-1	TRBJ1-1	CASSSQGEYTEAFF	TGCGCCAGCAGCTCACAGGGGGAATACACTGAAGCTTTCTTT
NA	NA	TRBV11-3	TRBJ2-7	CASSIDPRGEQYF	TGTGCCAGCAGCATAGACCCCCGCGGCGAGCAGTACTTC
NA	NA	TRBV19	TRBJ2-2	CASSGGTANTGELFF	TGTGCCAGTAGTGGCGGGACCGCGAACACCGGGGAGCTGTTTTTT
NA	NA	TRBV28	TRBJ1-1	CASSFYSGNTEAFF	TGTGCCAGCAGTTTCTATTCCGGGAACACTGAAGCTTTCTTT
NA	once	TRBV27	TRBJ2-6	CASSFLASGANVLTF	TGTGCCAGCAGTTTCCTCGCATCTGGGGCCAACGTCCTGACTTTC
TRBD2	NA	TRBV4-1	TRBJ2-3	CASSQSSSGRGGDTQYF	TGCGCCAGCAGCCAATCATCTAGCGGGAGAGGGGGAGATACGCAGTATTTT
TRBD1	NA	TRBV18	TRBJ1-4	CASSPRQGATANEKLFF	TGTGCCAGCTCACCCAGACAGGGGGCCACGGCTAATGAAAAACTGTTTTTT
TRBD2	NA	TRBV27	TRBJ2-3	CASSFIEREGRDTQYF	TGTGCCAGCAGTTTTATCGAGCGGGAGGGGAGAGATACGCAGTATTTT
NA	NA	TRBV5-1	TRBJ1-1	CASSLGEQGSTEAFF	TGCGCCAGCAGCTTGGGGGAACAGGGAAGTACTGAAGCTTTCTTT
NA	NA	TRBV18	TRBJ2-7	CASSPGTKSYEQYF	TGTGCCAGCTCACCAGGGACAAAATCCTACGAGCAGTACTTC
NA	NA	TRBV7-9	TRBJ2-6	CASSSFFHTPNSGANVLTF	TGTGCCAGCAGCTCTTTCTTTCACACCCCCAACTCTGGGGCCAACGTCCTGACTTTC
TRBD1	NA	TRBV28	TRBJ1-1	CASTTGQEAGEAFF	TGTGCCAGCACCACAGGACAGGAGGCTGGTGAAGCTTTCTTT
NA	NA	TRBV25-1	TRBJ1-1	CASSEPGTIKTEAFF	TGTGCCAGCAGTGAACCGGGGACAATTAAGACTGAAGCTTTCTTT
NA	NA	TRBV29-1	TRBJ2-3	CSVDFTYTDTQYF	TGCAGCGTCGACTTCACCTACACAGATACGCAGTATTTT
TRBD2	NA	TRBV5-1	TRBJ2-3	CASSLGGSGFGDTQYF	TGCGCCAGCAGCTTGGGCGGGAGTGGATTTGGAGATACGCAGTATTTT
TRBD2	NA	TRBV11-2	TRBJ2-2	CASSYLAGMNTGELFF	TGTGCCAGCAGCTACCTAGCGGGGATGAACACCGGGGAGCTGTTTTTT
NA	NA	TRBV18	TRBJ1-2	CASSPVADYGYTF	TGTGCCAGCTCACCAGTCGCAGACTATGGCTACACCTTC
NA	NA	TRBV6-6	TRBJ2-2	CASTQRSTRTTGELFF	TGTGCCAGCACCCAACGGAGTACCCGAACCACCGGGGAGCTGTTTTTT
NA	NA	TRBV5-1	TRBJ1-4	CASSEGARGVEKLFF	TGCGCCAGCAGCGAGGGCGCCAGGGGCGTAGAAAAACTGTTTTTT
TRBD2	NA	TRBV2	TRBJ2-1	CASSEVRLAGVVRNEQFF	TGTGCCAGCAGTGAAGTCAGACTAGCGGGAGTTGTTCGGAATGAGCAGTTCTTC
NA	NA	TRBV2	TRBJ2-3	CASSGQGGTDTQYF	TGTGCCAGCAGTGGACAGGGAGGGACAGATACGCAGTATTTT
NA	NA	TRBV5-5	TRBJ2-7	CASRSRLFPSEQYF	TGTGCCAGCAGGTCACGGCTATTCCCCTCCGAGCAGTACTTC
TRBD1	NA	TRBV7-9	TRBJ2-7	CASSFSLGQGTYEQYF	TGTGCCAGCAGCTTCTCTCTCGGACAGGGCACCTACGAGCAGTACTTC
NA	NA	TRBV10-3	TRBJ2-3	CAIGSSGTDTQYF	TGTGCCATCGGGAGTAGCGGCACAGATACGCAGTATTTT
NA	NA	TRBV6-1	TRBJ1-2	CASSRSALLNYGYTF	TGTGCCAGCAGCCGGTCCGCCCTATTAAACTATGGCTACACCTTC
TRBD1	NA	TRBV6-1	TRBJ2-5	CASSGSGTGALETQYF	TGTGCCAGCAGTGGATCCGGGACAGGGGCGTTAGAGACCCAGTACTTC